The clone carrying this TCR beta chain has ten or more counts. No ophthalmopathy progression within 18 months constituted stable Graves' hyperthyroidism. Newly diagnosed hyperthyroidism patients aged 18 to 65 years had disease lasting under 2 months. Lactation, pregnancy, other autoimmune disease or uncontrolled infection excluded patients. The data are from a study of T cells in Graves' hyperthyroidism and ophthalmopathy. The length of the CDR3 is 14 residues. Germline V gene lookup returns CDR1 SGHTA and CDR2 FQGNSA. The germline V and J ends were trimmed by 0 bases and 0 bases, with 6 bases remaining between them. There were TCR beta CDR3 regions amplified from RNA transcripts. In the first-round RT-PCR of the TCR CDR3, the HTBI primer set was used. One entry per CDR3 protein results from TCRdb running MiXCR on the multiplex PCR reads. Found here are 300,000 to 500,000 distinct CDR3 sequences, about 15% of them singletons; the top ten hold around a third.

V usage is TRBV7-2 and J usage is TRBJ2-7; unclear D gene. Material for sequencing was blood. This sequence originates from a woman in her 30s with Graves' hyperthyroidism. Here the CDR3 DNA reads TGTGCCAGCAGCTTAGCACCGGACTCCTACGAGCAGTACTTC. Encoded protein: CASSLAPDSYEQYF.